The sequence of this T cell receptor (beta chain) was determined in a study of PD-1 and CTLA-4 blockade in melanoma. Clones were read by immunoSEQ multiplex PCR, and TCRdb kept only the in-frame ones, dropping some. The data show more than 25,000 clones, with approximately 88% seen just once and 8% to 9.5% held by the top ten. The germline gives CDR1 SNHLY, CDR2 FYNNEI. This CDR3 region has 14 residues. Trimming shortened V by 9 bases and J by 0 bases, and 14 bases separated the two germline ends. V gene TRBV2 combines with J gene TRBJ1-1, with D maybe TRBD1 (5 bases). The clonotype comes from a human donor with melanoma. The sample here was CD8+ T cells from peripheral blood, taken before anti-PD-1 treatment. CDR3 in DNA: TGTGCCAGAGAGCGTGACAGACTGAACACTGAAGCTTTCTTT. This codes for CARERDRLNTEAFF.